This note documents a single T cell receptor (beta chain) sequence. Its target is unknown. This record comes from a study of tumor-infiltrating lymphocytes in localized non-small cell lung cancer. Background on the study: Each patient gave resected tumor and non-adjacent uninvolved lung tissue.

Study-wide results and limits: Compared with uninvolved lung, tumors showed higher T cell infiltration by TCRbeta sequencing.

Generated by immunoSEQ multiplex PCR, the TCRdb table keeps only in-frame clones and is missing some. Of roughly 14,000 clones in the sample, 80% to 90% were seen once. The receptor was isolated from a human donor with non-small cell lung cancer. The sample taken for sequencing was lung tumor tissue.

The chain's CDR3 is CASSQRVGAGEKLFF. As DNA, the CDR3 is TGTGCCAGCAGCCAGCGGGTGGGGGCTGGTGAAAAACTGTTTTTT. The V call is TRBV11-2, the J call TRBJ1-4; TRBD1 might be the D (6 bases). Deletions cut 5 bases from V and 7 bases from J, with 17 bases between. Germline V gene data show CDR1 as SGHAT and CDR2 as FQNNGV. CDR3 length equals 15 residues.